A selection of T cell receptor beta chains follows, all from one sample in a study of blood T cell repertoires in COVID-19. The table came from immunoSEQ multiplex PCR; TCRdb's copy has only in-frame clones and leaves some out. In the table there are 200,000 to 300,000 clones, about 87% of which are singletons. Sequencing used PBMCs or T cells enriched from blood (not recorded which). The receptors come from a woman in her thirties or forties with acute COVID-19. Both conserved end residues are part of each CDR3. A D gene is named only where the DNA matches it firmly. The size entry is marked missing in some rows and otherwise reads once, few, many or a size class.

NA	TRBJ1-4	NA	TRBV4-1	TGCGCCAGCAGCCGAATTACCCTGGCTGAAAAACTGTTTTTT	CASSRITLAEKLFF
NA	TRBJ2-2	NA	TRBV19	TGTGCCAGTAGTATATTAGGCGTCCCGGGAACCGGGGAGCTGTTTTTT	CASSILGVPGTGELFF
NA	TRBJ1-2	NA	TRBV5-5	TGTGCCAGCAGCTTGGACAGGTTATATGGCTACACCTTC	CASSLDRLYGYTF
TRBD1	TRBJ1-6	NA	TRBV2	TGTGCCAGCAGCCCTCAGCCGGGACAGGGCGGCTCACCCCTCCACTTT	CASSPQPGQGGSPLHF
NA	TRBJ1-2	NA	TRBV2	TGTGCCAGCAGGCCTCAGTCGTCCTGGGGCTACACCTTC	CASRPQSSWGYTF
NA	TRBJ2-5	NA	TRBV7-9	TGTGCCAGCAGCCTACAGCTGGCCCAGTACTTC	CASSLQLAQYF
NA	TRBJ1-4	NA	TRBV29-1	TGCAGCGTTGAAGGTATTCCGAATGAAAAACTGTTTTTT	CSVEGIPNEKLFF
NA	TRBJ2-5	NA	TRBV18	TGTGCCAGCTCACCTTCGAGCATGGAGACCCAGTACTTC	CASSPSSMETQYF
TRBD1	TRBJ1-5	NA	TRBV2	TGTGCCAGCAGCCCTGGGACAGGGCGCAATCAGCCCCAGCATTTT	CASSPGTGRNQPQHF
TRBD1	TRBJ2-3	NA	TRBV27	TGTGCCAGCAGTTTTCGGCCCGACAGGGTTTCTAGCACAGATACGCAGTATTTT	CASSFRPDRVSSTDTQYF
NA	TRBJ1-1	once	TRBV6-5	TGTGCCAGCACCCGGGGTTTGGACACTGAAGCTTTCTTT	CASTRGLDTEAFF
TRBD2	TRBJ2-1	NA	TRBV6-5	TGTGCCAGCAGCCAAAGCGGGAGCTCCTACAATGAGCAGTTCTTC	CASSQSGSSYNEQFF
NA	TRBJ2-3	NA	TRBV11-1	TGTGCCAGCAGTGCTGGACAGTCTAGCACAGATACGCAGTATTTT	CASSAGQSSTDTQYF
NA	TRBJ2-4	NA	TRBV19	TGTGCCAGTAGTATCTCAGGGCTAGCCAAAAACATTCAGTACTTC	CASSISGLAKNIQYF
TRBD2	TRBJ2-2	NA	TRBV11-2	TGTGCCAGCAGCTCTCTGGGGGGGGCCGGGGAGCTGTTTTTT	CASSSLGGAGELFF
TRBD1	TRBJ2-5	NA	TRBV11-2	TGTGCCAGCAGCGATGGACAGGGGACGTTAGAGACCCAGTACTTC	CASSDGQGTLETQYF
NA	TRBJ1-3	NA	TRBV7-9	TGTGCCAGCAGCCAACAGGTCCCCTCTGGAAACACCATATATTTT	CASSQQVPSGNTIYF
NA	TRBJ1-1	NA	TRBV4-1	TGCGCCAGCAGCCAAGCGGGGAACACTGAAGCTTTCTTT	CASSQAGNTEAFF
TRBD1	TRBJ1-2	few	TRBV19	TGTGCCAGTAGTGTGATGTCAGGACAGGCCTATGGCTACACCTTC	CASSVMSGQAYGYTF
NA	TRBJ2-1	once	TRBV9	TGTGCCAGCAGCGTAGATAGGGGAAGGACTGAGCAGTTCTTC	CASSVDRGRTEQFF
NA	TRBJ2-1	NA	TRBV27	TGTGCCAGCAGCTCGACACCCCCCTACAATGAGCAGTTCTTC	CASSSTPPYNEQFF
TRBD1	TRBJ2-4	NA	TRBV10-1	TGCGCCAGCAGTGAAACAGGGGCAAAAAACATTCAGTACTTC	CASSETGAKNIQYF
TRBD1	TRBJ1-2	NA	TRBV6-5	TGTGCCAGCAGTTACTTCACAGGGGGCGGTGGGGATGGCTACACCTTC	CASSYFTGGGGDGYTF
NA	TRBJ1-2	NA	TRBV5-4	TGTGCCAGCAGCACAGGACAGATAGGGGAGTCCTATGGCTACACCTTC	CASSTGQIGESYGYTF
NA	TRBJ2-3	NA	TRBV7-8	TGTGCCAGCAGCCAATATAGCGAAGATACGCAGTATTTT	CASSQYSEDTQYF
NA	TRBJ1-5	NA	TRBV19	TGTGCCAGTACGGCAGGGACATTGAGGAATCAGCCCCAGCATTTT	CASTAGTLRNQPQHF
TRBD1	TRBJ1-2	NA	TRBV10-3	TGTGCCCAAAGAGGGGACAGCGATAACTATGGCTACACCTTC	CAQRGDSDNYGYTF
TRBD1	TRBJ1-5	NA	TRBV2	TGTGCCAGCAGTCTGACAGGGACTCTATCAGTACCCCAGCATTTT	CASSLTGTLSVPQHF
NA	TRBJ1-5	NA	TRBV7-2	TGTGCCAGCAGCTTATCGCAGGGTGTGGACGGTTCGCAGCCCCAGCATTTT	CASSLSQGVDGSQPQHF
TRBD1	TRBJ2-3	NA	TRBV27	TGTGCCAGCAGCTCCTTGGCAGGGGGTGCAGATACGCAGTATTTT	CASSSLAGGADTQYF
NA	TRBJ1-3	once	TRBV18	TGTGCCAGCTCCCCAGGGCAGGCCCGCTCTGGAAACACCATATATTTT	CASSPGQARSGNTIYF
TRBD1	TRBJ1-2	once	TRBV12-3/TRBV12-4	TGTGCCAGCAGTCCGCAGGGGGCTGGGGGCTACACCTTC	CASSPQGAGGYTF
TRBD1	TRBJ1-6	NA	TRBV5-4	TGTGCCAGCAGCCCGGGACAGGGGTACTCCTATAATTCACCCCTCCACTTT	CASSPGQGYSYNSPLHF
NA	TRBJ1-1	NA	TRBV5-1	TGCGCCAGCAGCTTGATGCCCGGGGACACTGAAGCTTTCTTT	CASSLMPGDTEAFF
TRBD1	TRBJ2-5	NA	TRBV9	TGTGCCAGCAGCGCCCGGGACAGGGTAGAGACCCAGTACTTC	CASSARDRVETQYF
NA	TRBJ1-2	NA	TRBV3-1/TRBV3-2	TGTGCCAGCGCCTCCCCGGGGTATGGCTACACCTTC	CASASPGYGYTF
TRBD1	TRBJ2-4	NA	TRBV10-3	TGTGCCATCAGTGAGACGGGACAGGGGTCCCTAGCCAAAAACATTCAGTACTTC	CAISETGQGSLAKNIQYF
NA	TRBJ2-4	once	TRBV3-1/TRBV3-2	TGTGCCAGCAGCCAAGCGGGAGCCGCCAAAAACATTCAGTACTTC	CASSQAGAAKNIQYF
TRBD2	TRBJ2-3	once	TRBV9	TGTGCCAGCAGCGTGCTAGCGGGGGGGCCAGATACGCAGTATTTT	CASSVLAGGPDTQYF
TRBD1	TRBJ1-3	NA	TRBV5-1	TGCGCCAGCAGCTCGGACAGGGGGCCTGGAAACACCATATATTTT	CASSSDRGPGNTIYF
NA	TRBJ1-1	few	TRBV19	TGTGCCAGTAGACCGGATCAGGGTCCCGTCCCTGAAGCTTTCTTT	CASRPDQGPVPEAFF